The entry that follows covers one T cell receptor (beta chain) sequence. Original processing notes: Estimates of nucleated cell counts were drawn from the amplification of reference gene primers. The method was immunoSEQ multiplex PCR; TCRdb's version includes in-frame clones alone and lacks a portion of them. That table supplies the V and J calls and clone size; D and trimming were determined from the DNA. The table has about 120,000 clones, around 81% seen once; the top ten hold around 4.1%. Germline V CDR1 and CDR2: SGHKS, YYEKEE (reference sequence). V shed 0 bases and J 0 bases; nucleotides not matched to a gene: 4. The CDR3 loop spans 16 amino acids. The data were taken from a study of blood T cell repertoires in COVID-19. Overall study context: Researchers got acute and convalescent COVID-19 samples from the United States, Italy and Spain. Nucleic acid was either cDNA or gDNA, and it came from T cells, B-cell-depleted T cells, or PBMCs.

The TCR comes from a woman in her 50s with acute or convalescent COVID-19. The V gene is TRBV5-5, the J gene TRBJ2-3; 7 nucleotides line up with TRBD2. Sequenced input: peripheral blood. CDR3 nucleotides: TGTGCCAGCAGCTTGGGGGGTAGCGGGAGCACAGATACGCAGTATTTT. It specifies CASSLGGSGSTDTQYF.